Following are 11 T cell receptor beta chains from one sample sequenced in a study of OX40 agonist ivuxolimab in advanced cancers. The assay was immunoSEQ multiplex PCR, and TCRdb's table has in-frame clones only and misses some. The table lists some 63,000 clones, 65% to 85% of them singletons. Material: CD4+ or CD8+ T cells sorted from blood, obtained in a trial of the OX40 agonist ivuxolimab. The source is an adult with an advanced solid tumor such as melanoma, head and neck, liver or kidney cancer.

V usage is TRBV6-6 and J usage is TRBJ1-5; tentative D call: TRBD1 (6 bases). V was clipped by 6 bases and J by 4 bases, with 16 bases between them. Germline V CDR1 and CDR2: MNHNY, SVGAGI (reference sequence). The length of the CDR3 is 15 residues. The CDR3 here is CASRGARGMNQPQHF. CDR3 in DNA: TGTGCCAGCAGGGGGGCGAGAGGGATGAATCAGCCCCAGCATTTT.

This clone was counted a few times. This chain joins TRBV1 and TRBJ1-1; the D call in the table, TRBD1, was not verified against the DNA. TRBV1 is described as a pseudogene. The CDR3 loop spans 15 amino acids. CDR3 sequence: CTSSQDHRVNTEAFF. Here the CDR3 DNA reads TGCACCAGCAGCCAAGATCACAGGGTGAACACTGAAGCTTTCTTT.

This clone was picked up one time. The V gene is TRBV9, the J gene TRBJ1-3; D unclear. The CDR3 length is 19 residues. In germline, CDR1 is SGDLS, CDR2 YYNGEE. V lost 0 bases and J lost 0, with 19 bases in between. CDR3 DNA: TGTGCCAGCAGCGTAGCACCCCAAGGACGTACGAGCTCTGGAAACACCATATATTTT. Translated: CASSVAPQGRTSSGNTIYF.

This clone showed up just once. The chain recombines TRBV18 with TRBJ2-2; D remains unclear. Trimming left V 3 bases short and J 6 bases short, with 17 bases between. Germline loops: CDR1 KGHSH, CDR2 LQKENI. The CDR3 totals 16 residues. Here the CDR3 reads CASSPPTAPRAGELFF. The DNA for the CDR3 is TGTGCCAGCTCACCCCCGACGGCTCCTCGAGCCGGGGAGCTGTTTTTT.

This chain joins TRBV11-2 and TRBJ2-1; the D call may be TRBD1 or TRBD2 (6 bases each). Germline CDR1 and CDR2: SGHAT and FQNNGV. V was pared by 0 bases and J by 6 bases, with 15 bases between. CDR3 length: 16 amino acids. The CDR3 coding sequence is TGTGCCAGCAGCTTAGATCAGGGGAGGACGGGCAATGAGCAGTTCTTC. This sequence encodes CASSLDQGRTGNEQFF. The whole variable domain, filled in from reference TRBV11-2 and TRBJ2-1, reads EAGVAQSPRYKIIEKRQSVAFWCNPISGHATLYWYQQILGQGPKLLIQFQNNGVVDDSQLPKDRFSAERLKGVDSTLKIQPAKLEDSAVYLCASSLDQGRTGNEQFFGPGTRLTVL.

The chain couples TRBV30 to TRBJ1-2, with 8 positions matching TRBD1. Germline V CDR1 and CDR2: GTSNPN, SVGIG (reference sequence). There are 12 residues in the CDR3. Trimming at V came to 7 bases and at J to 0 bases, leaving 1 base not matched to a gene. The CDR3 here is CASGGPNYGYTF. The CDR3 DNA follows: TGTGCCTCAGGGGGCCCTAACTATGGCTACACCTTC.

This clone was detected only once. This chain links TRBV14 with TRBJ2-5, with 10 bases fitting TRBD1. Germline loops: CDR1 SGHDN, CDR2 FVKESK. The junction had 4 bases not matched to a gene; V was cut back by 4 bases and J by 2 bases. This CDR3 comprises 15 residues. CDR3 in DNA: TGTGCCAGCAGCCTCTGGACAGGGGGGCAAGAGACCCAGTACTTC. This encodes CASSLWTGGQETQYF.

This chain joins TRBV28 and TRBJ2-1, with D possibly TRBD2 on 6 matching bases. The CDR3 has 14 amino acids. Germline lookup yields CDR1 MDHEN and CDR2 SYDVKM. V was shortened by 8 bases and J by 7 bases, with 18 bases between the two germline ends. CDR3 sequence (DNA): TGTGCCAGCCTATCCGGGGGAGCTCTAAATGAGCAGTTCTTC. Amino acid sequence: CASLSGGALNEQFF.

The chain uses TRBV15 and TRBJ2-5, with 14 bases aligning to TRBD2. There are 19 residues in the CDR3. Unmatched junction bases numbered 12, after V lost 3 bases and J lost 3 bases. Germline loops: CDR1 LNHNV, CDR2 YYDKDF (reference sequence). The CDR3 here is CATSSFLGLAGEGEETQYF. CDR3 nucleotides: TGTGCCACCAGCAGCTTTTTGGGACTAGCGGGAGAGGGGGAAGAGACCCAGTACTTC.

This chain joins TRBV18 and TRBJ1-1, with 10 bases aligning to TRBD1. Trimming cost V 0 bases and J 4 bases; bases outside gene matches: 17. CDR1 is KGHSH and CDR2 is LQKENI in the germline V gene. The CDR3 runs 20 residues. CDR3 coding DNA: TGTGCCAGCTCACCACCATTTACCAGTATAAGGACAGGGGGGTCCACTGAAGCTTTCTTT. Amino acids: CASSPPFTSIRTGGSTEAFF.

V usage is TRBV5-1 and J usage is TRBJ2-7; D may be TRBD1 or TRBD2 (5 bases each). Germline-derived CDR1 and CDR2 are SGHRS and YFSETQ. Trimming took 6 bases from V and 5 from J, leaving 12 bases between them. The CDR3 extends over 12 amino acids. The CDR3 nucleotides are TGCGCCAGCAACGGGGTGGGGGACGAGCAGTACTTC. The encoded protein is CASNGVGDEQYF.